The following is a TCR beta chain sequence with its context. As yet, its antigen is unknown. These data belong to a study of response to subunit inactivated influenza vaccine. General study findings and limits: Seasonal influenza vaccination, on each occasion, was suggested by the authors to recruit few new T cells.

V was trimmed by 3 bases and J by 15 bases, leaving 18 bases between them. CDR3 length equals 14 residues. Germline assignment: CDR1 KGHSH and CDR2 LQKENI. TCRdb reprocessed the RT-PCR reads with MiXCR, giving one entry per CDR3 protein. The data contain a few hundred thousand distinct CDR3 sequences, about 20% of them singletons. Sequenced material: PBMCs from blood, taken less than 22 months after vaccination. The chain uses TRBV18 and TRBJ1-6; a weak D match, TRBD1 (5 bases). The receptor was derived from a man aged 50-75 years who received an inactivated influenza vaccine. The CDR3 bases are TGTGCCAGCTCACCGGTGAACGGGGACCTCTTCCTCCACTTT. It codes for CASSPVNGDLFLHF. The complete variable domain, with remaining parts taken from reference TRBV18 and TRBJ1-6, reads NAGVMQNPRHLVRRRGQEARLRCSPMKGHSHVYWYRQLPEEGLKFMVYLQKENIIDESGMPKERFSAEFPKEGPSILRIQQVVRGDSAAYFCASSPVNGDLFLHFGNGTRLTVT.